This TCR beta chain derives from a study of blood T cell repertoires in COVID-19. Overall study: PBMCs, B-cell-depleted T cells, or T cells were the source of the cDNA or gDNA that made up the material.

Profiling relied on immunoSEQ multiplex PCR, and the TCRdb table lists in-frame clones only, not all of them. Among 42,000 or so clones listed, more than 65% were seen once. Input material: peripheral blood. This clonotype was sampled from a man older than 75 with acute or convalescent COVID-19.

The CDR3 region is CASSESGAVNTEAFF. CDR3 bases: TGTGCCAGCAGTGAATCAGGGGCCGTGAACACTGAAGCTTTCTTT. V gene TRBV6-1 combines with J gene TRBJ1-1, with D possibly matching TRBD1 (6 bases). This CDR3 has 15 amino acids. Between the trimmed V and J ends, which lost 2 bases and 0 bases, there was a span of 10 bases. CDR1 MNHNS and CDR2 SASEGT come from the germline V gene.